The clone carrying this T cell receptor beta chain was picked up a small number of times. These data belong to a study of blood T cell repertoires in COVID-19. Background on the study: Samples of COVID-19 (acute and convalescent) were obtained from the United States, Italy and Spain. Sources were T cells, B-cell-depleted T cells, or PBMCs; the material itself was cDNA or gDNA.

Original analysis: How many nucleated cells were present was estimated from reference gene primer amplification. Some clones are missing from TCRdb's copy, which holds only in-frame ones; the method was immunoSEQ multiplex PCR. V and J calls and clone size are those listed in that table; D and trimming were worked out from the DNA. The sample lists around 150,000 clones, around 84% occurring once. Germline V CDR1 and CDR2: LGHNA, YSLEER. The germline V and J ends were trimmed by 4 bases and 1 base, with 11 bases remaining between them. This CDR3 comprises 14 residues. This TCR derives from a human donor with acute or convalescent COVID-19. The donor label of this sample is uncertain. Material: peripheral blood. This chain joins TRBV4-3 and TRBJ2-7; D is perhaps TRBD1 (6 bases). The CDR3 sequence: CASSPQTGSYEQYF. CDR3 coding DNA: TGCGCCAGCAGCCCCCAGACAGGTTCCTACGAGCAGTACTTC.